This TCR beta chain was observed in a study of post-analysis software for immune sequencing data. The wider study: Relapsing-remitting, secondary progressive and progressive-relapsing multiple sclerosis were all included among the disease courses.

The library was made from cDNA and included unique molecular identifiers. Each CDR3 protein is one row after TCRdb ran MiXCR on the PCR reads. The data hold around 500,000 distinct CDR3 sequences, with roughly 34% observed a single time. This clonotype was seen only once. Its antigen is undetermined. A read error may account for a junction end that differs from germline. Broader study findings: Analysis by F measure revealed that same-batch samples clustered strongly together. Controls significantly exceeded multiple sclerosis patients in normalized Chao1 diversity. TRBV segments more frequent in patients than in controls numbered several and included TRBV5-6, TRBV5-1 and TRBV20-1.

Germline values: CDR1 SGHTA, CDR2 FQGTGA. This CDR3 has 14 residues. This clonotype was sampled from a girl aged 2-17 years with multiple sclerosis. The material sequenced was blood. The rearrangement uses TRBV7-3 and TRBJ2-3, with TRBD2 identical over 12 bases. As DNA, the CDR3 is TGTGCCCGCAGCCAACTAGCGGGGGGAGATACGCAGTATTTT. Translating it yields CARSQLAGGDTQYF.